The following is a TCR beta chain sequence with its context. What it recognizes is unknown. V lost 1 base and J lost 5; bases outside the gene matches: 7. CDR1 and CDR2 (germline): MGHDK, SYGVNS. CDR3 length equals 15 residues. The method was immunoSEQ multiplex PCR; TCRdb's version includes in-frame clones alone and lacks a portion of them. The sample consists of approximately 90,000 clones, about 93% of them appearing once. This specimen belongs to a study of graft-versus-host responses after intestinal transplantation. Study results and limitations: Recipient marrow showed GvH clones, some seen first in ileum or blood.

This chain uses TRBV25-1 with TRBJ2-7, with TRBD1 identical over 8 bases. This TCR was recovered from a human donor who received an intestinal transplant. The sample in question was unstimulated CD8+ T cells sorted from spleen or lymph node cells, obtained before intestinal transplant. CDR3 nucleotide sequence: TGTGCCAGCAGTGAATGGACAGGGCACGAAGACGAGCAGTACTTC. This gives the protein CASSEWTGHEDEQYF.